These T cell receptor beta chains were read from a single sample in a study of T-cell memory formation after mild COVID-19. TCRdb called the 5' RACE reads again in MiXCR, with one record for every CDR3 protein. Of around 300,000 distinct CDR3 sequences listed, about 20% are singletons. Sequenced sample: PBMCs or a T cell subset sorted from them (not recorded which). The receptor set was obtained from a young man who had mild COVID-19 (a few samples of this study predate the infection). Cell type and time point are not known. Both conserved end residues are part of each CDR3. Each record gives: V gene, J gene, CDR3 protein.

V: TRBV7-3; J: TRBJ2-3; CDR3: CASSQTSSTDTQYF
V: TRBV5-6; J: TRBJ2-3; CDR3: CASGLGSDTQYF
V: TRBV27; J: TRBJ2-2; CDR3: CASSLLGAGTGELFF
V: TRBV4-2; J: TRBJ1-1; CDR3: CASTNAGDFRSTEAFF
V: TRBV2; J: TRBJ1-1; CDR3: CASSQSQGALTEAFF
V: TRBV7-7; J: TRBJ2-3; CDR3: CASSLGTSGGGAQYF
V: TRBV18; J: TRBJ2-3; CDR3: CASSPKLATDTQYF
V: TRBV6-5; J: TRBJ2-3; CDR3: CASSYSAGLRTDTQYF
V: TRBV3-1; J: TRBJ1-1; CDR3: CASSQDRSRNTEAFF
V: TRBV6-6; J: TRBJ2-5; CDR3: CASNYQGGDETQYF
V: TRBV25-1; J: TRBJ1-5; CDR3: CASSEDEASGQPQHF
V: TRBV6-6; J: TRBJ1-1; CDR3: CASSHGDRAEAFF
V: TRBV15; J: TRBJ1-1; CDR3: CATSRVRTVTEAFF
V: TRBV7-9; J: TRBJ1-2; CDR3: CASSRGPHYGYTF
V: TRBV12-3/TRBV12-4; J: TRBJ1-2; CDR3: CASSLQGALGYTF
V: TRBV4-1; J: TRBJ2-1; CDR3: CASSHTSGISYNEQFF
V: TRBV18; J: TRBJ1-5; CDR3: CASSPDFNQPQHF
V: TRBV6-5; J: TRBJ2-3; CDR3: CASKSGGAYTQYF
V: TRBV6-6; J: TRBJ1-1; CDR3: CASSYFPVGQVDTEAFF
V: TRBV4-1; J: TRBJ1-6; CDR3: CASSQEDSPLHF
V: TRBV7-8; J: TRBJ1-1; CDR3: CASSLASGGNTEAFF
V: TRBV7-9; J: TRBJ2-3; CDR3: CASSHGQFTDTQYF
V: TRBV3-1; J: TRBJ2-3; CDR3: CASSGEVGALTDTQYF
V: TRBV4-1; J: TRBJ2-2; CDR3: CASSRIPGATGPGELFF
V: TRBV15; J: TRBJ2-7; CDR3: CATSRNRGEQYF
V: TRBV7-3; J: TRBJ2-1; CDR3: CASSLGLAGNNEQFF
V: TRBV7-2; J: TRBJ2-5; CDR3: CASSTGTAVGTQYF
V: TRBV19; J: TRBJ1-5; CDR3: CASTEDGNQPQHF